This is a list of T cell receptor beta chains from one sample in a study of T-cell memory formation after mild COVID-19. TCRdb re-called the 5' RACE reads with MiXCR, one entry per CDR3 protein. Here the sample spans about 340,000 distinct CDR3 sequences, about 21% being singletons. Specimen: PBMCs or a T cell subset sorted from them (not recorded which). These receptors all come from an adult woman who had mild COVID-19 (a few samples of this study predate the infection). Cell type and time point are not known. CDR3s include the opening cysteine and the closing phenylalanine or tryptophan. Each record gives: clone size, D gene, V gene, J gene, CDR3 protein, CDR3 DNA. A D gene is named only where the DNA matches it firmly. Clone size, where shown, is once, few, many, or a class for clones that have expanded.

size: NA; D: TRBD1; V: TRBV2; J: TRBJ2-1; CDR3: CASRKDRGPGEQFF; DNA: TGTGCCAGCAGGAAAGACAGGGGGCCGGGTGAGCAGTTCTTC
size: NA; D: TRBD2; V: TRBV6-5; J: TRBJ2-5; CDR3: CASTSSGRAGETQYF; DNA: TGTGCCAGCACTTCCAGCGGGAGGGCGGGGGAGACCCAGTACTTC
size: NA; D: TRBD2; V: TRBV12-3/TRBV12-4; J: TRBJ2-4; CDR3: CASSLGLAGKNIQYF; DNA: TGTGCCAGCAGCTTGGGACTAGCGGGCAAAAACATTCAGTACTTC
size: NA; D: TRBD2; V: TRBV3-1; J: TRBJ2-7; CDR3: CASSPHPSAGGLSYEQYF; DNA: TGTGCCAGCAGCCCCCACCCCTCAGCGGGGGGCCTCTCCTACGAGCAGTACTTC
size: few; D: NA; V: TRBV7-3; J: TRBJ2-3; CDR3: CASSVGVGVTDTQYF; DNA: TGTGCCAGCAGCGTAGGGGTCGGGGTCACAGATACGCAGTATTTT
size: many; D: NA; V: TRBV3-1; J: TRBJ2-7; CDR3: CASSQVYEQYF; DNA: TGTGCCAGCAGCCAAGTCTACGAGCAGTACTTC
size: few; D: TRBD2; V: TRBV4-1; J: TRBJ2-7; CDR3: CASSQIAGGSYEQYF; DNA: TGCGCCAGCAGCCAGATAGCGGGCGGGTCCTACGAGCAGTACTTC
size: few; D: TRBD1; V: TRBV7-8; J: TRBJ1-2; CDR3: CASSLGGTGYTF; DNA: TGTGCCAGCAGCTTAGGGGGGACAGGGTACACCTTC
size: NA; D: NA; V: TRBV25-1; J: TRBJ1-2; CDR3: CASSLDGGSGYTF; DNA: TGTGCCAGCAGCCTCGATGGGGGTTCCGGCTACACCTTC
size: NA; D: TRBD1; V: TRBV12-3/TRBV12-4; J: TRBJ2-1; CDR3: CASRSPGQEQFF; DNA: TGTGCCAGCAGGTCGCCGGGACAGGAGCAGTTCTTC
size: few; D: NA; V: TRBV5-5; J: TRBJ2-5; CDR3: CASSFLVGETQYF; DNA: TGTGCCAGCAGCTTCCTAGTGGGTGAGACCCAGTACTTC
size: few; D: TRBD2; V: TRBV3-1; J: TRBJ2-5; CDR3: CASSHAGGQETQYF; DNA: TGTGCCAGCAGCCACGCGGGGGGCCAAGAGACCCAGTACTTC
size: few; D: NA; V: TRBV7-2; J: TRBJ2-1; CDR3: CASSLARGGSGYNEQFF; DNA: TGTGCCAGCAGCTTAGCTAGGGGGGGGAGCGGCTACAATGAGCAGTTCTTC
size: NA; D: TRBD1; V: TRBV20-1; J: TRBJ2-2; CDR3: CSARRQGTATGELFF; DNA: TGCAGTGCTAGACGACAGGGGACGGCCACCGGGGAGCTGTTTTTT
size: many; D: NA; V: TRBV5-6; J: TRBJ2-5; CDR3: CASSPGTLRWAQETQYF; DNA: TGTGCCAGCAGCCCCGGGACACTCCGCTGGGCCCAAGAGACCCAGTACTTC
size: NA; D: TRBD1; V: TRBV20-1; J: TRBJ2-1; CDR3: CSARDGTGGNEQFF; DNA: TGCAGTGCTAGAGATGGGACAGGGGGGAATGAGCAGTTCTTC